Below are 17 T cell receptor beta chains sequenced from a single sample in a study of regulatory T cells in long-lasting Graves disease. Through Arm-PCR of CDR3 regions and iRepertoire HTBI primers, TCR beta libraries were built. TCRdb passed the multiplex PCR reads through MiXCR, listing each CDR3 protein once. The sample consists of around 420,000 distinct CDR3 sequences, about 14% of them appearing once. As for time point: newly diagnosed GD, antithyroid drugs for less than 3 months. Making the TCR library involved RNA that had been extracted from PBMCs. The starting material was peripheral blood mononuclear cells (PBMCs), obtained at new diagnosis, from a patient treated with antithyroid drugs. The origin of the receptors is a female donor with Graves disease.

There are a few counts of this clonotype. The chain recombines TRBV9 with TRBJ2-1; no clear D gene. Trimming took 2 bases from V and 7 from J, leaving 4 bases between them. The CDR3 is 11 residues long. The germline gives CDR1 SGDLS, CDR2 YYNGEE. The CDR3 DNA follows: TGTGCCAGCAGCGTCGCTAATGAGCAGTTCTTC. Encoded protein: CASSVANEQFF.

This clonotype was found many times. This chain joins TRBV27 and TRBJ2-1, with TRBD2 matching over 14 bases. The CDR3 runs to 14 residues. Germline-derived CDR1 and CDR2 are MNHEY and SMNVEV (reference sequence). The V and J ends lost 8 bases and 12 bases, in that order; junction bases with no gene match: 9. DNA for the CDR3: TGTGCCAGCGCCCCGGGACTAGCGGGAGTAAGGCAGTTCTTC. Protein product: CASAPGLAGVRQFF.

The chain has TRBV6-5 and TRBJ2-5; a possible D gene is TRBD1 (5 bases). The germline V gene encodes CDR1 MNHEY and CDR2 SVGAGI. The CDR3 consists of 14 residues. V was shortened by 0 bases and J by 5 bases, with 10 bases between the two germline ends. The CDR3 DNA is TGTGCCAGCAGTTACTCGGGGCGCCGGGAGACCCAGTACTTC. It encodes CASSYSGRRETQYF.

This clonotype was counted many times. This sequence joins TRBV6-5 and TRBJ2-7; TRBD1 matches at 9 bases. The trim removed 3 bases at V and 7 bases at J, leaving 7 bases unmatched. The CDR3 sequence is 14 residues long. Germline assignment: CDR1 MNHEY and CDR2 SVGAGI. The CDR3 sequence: CASSYRTGAREQYF. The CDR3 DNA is TGTGCCAGCAGTTATCGGACAGGGGCAAGGGAGCAGTACTTC.

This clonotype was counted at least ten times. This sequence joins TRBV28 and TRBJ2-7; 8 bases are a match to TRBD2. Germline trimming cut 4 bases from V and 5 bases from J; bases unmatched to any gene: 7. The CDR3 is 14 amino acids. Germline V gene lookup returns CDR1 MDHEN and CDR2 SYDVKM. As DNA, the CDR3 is TGTGCCAGCAGTTCCAGCGGGAGTCAGGACGAGCAGTACTTC. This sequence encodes CASSSSGSQDEQYF.

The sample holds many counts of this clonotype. CDR3: CASSLQVYEQYF. In DNA, the CDR3 is TGTGCCAGCAGTTTGCAGGTTTACGAGCAGTACTTC. This sequence joins TRBV12-3 or TRBV12-4 and TRBJ2-7, with D uncertain. V was cut by 3 bases and J by 4 bases, with 7 bases left in between. The CDR3 covers 12 residues.

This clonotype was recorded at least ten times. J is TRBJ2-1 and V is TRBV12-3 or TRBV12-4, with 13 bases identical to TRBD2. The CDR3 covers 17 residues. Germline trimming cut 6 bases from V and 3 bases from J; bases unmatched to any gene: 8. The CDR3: CASSPPGTSGIYNEQFF. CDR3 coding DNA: TGTGCCAGCAGCCCGCCTGGGACTAGCGGGATCTACAATGAGCAGTTCTTC.

CDR3 in amino acids: CASSPGGAGPQETQYF. In nucleotides, the CDR3 is TGTGCCAGCAGCCCGGGGGGGGCAGGGCCCCAGGAGACCCAGTACTTC. The chain combines TRBV7-2 with TRBJ2-5; 8 positions match TRBD2. This CDR3 has 16 amino acids. Germline assignment: CDR1 SGHTA and CDR2 FQGNSA. Trimming cost V 5 bases and J 5 bases; bases outside gene matches: 13.

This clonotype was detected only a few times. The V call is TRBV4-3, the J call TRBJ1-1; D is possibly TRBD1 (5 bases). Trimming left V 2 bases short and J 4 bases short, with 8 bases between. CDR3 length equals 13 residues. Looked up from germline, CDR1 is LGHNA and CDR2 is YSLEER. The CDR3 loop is CASSQSGFTEAFF. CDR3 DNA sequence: TGCGCCAGCAGCCAATCAGGGTTCACTGAAGCTTTCTTT.

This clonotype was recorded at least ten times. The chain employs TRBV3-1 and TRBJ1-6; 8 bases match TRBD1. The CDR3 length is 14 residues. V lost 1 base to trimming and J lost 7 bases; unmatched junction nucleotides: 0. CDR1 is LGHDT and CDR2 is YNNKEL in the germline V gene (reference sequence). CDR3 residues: CASSQAGGNSPLHF. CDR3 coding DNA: TGTGCCAGCAGCCAAGCAGGGGGCAATTCACCCCTCCACTTT.

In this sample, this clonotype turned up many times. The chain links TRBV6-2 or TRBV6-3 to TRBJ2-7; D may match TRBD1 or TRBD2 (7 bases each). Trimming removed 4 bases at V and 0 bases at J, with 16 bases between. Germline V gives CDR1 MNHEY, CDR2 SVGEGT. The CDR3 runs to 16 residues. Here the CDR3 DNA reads TGTGCCAGCAGTTTAAAAAGCGGGGACAGCTCCTACGAGCAGTACTTC. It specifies CASSLKSGDSSYEQYF.

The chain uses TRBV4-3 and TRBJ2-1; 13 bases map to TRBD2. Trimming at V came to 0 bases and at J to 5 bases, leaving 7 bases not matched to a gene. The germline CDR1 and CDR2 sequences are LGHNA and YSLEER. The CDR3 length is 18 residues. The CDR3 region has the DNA TGCGCCAGCAGCCAAGACCCGACCGGGACTAGCGGGAACAATGAGCAGTTCTTC. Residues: CASSQDPTGTSGNNEQFF.

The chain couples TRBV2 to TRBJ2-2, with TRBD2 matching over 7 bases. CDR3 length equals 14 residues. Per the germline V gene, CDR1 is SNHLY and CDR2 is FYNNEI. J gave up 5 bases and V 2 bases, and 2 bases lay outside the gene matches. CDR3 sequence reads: CASSELGGTGELFF. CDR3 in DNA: TGTGCCAGCAGTGAATTGGGGGGGACCGGGGAGCTGTTTTTT.

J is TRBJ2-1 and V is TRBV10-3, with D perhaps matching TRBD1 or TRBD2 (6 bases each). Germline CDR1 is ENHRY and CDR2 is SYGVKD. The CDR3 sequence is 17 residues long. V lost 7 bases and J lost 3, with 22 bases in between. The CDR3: CAIKPGDIRRVYNEQFF. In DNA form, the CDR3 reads TGTGCCATCAAGCCGGGGGACATAAGAAGAGTCTACAATGAGCAGTTCTTC.

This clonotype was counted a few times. The DNA for the CDR3 is TGTGCTAGTGGTCCTCCGGGACAGGGGGCGCGGGAGACCCAGTACTTC. Residues: CASGPPGQGARETQYF. This chain connects TRBV12-5 to TRBJ2-5; 12 nucleotides agree with TRBD1. Germline CDR1 is LGHNT and CDR2 is FRNRAP. Unmatched junction bases numbered 9, after V lost 5 bases and J lost 5 bases. This CDR3 has 16 residues.

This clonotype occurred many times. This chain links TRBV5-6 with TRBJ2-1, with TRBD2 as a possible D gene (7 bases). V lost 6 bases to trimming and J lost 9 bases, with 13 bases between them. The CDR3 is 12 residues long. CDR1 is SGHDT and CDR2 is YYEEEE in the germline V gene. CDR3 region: CASTMGGGEQFF. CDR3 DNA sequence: TGTGCCAGCACCATGGGAGGGGGTGAGCAGTTCTTC.

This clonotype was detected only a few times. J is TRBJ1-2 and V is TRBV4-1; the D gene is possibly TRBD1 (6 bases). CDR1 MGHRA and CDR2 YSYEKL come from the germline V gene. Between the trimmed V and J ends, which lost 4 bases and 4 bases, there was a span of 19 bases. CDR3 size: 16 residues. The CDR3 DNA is TGCGCCAGCAGCCTCTCCGAAGAGACAGGCGGCTATGGCTACACCTTC. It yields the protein CASSLSEETGGYGYTF.